The present entry profiles one T cell receptor (beta chain) with its context. The antigen it recognizes is unknown. Base-call qualities are not available, and no considerably larger clone is one nucleotide away. This sample was taken from a study of cytomegalovirus exposure and HLA in healthy donors (dated 2017 in TCRdb). For the wider study: An earlier analysis of around 600 of the donors reported approximately 290 Gb of sequence data and about 100 million unique TCR beta sequences from about 179 million T cells. A later analysis re-examined previously published TCR beta repertoires from more than 550 donors and added high-resolution HLA genotyping to investigate patterns of TCR occurrence. Among the roughly 400 genotyped donors, about 83% belonged to the genetic ancestry cluster associated with self-reported Caucasian donors. An earlier analysis of about 600 of the donors used high-throughput TCR beta sequencing to judge whether each TCR beta V gene segment behaved as functional or pseudogenic. Every discovery cohort repertoire had been produced on one sequencing platform. Along with the 666-subject first cohort, a separate validation cohort of 120 different subjects was used. In a later genetic analysis, genome-wide SNP genotypes for about 55% of the roughly 700 donors were used, and that subset was treated as a discovery cohort. Donor age, sex, ethnicity and CMV serostatus were compiled alongside the repertoire data. HLA typing covered class I and class II loci at four-digit resolution. Roughly 300 gigabases of sequencing data and tens of millions of unique TCR sequences were included in an early release covering 550 to 800 HLA-typed donors. Among a few hundred genotyped donors of the cohort, an average of approximately 240,000 unique TCR beta nucleotide sequences were sequenced per donor, 15% to 20% of them non-productive. Rather than drawing on any new phenotypic data, the later analysis identified candidate immune exposures from TCR beta sequences and the way those sequences occurred across donors. Typing coverage differed by locus: A, B, C, DRB1 and DQB1 were typed in roughly 620-640 donors, DQA1 in about 500, DPA1 in around 610, and DPB1 in 400 to 490. Roughly 5 DR-DQ haplotypes were handled as single units for association and clustering, since linkage in the cohort was strong. The aim of the study was to test whether cataloging public T cell receptors could identify signatures of past pathogen exposure. To predict cytomegalovirus infection status, the study brought together high-throughput TCR immunosequencing, statistical association of individual TCRs with disease status, and machine learning. The T cell repertoires of 666 subjects were profiled by immunosequencing and related to cytomegalovirus serostatus.

Summary of the overall study and its limitations: Correlated functional status among segregating V segments might be attributable to linkage disequilibrium, but an unknown experimental factor could not be ruled out. Roughly uniform sequencing depth across donors was assumed in presence/absence analyses, although this assumption may not hold. In a later analysis, HLA-associated TCR beta chains were found to be more clonally expanded and to have lower generation probabilities than equally common non-associated chains. In a later genetic analysis, fewer N-insertions in productive TCRs were reported among donors in an Asian-associated ancestry cluster than the 666-donor mean. When HLA alleles, especially DR and DQ, strongly co-occurred, attributing TCR associations to individual alleles was difficult. While some public TCRs were present in many individuals, most TCR sequences turned up only very rarely across donors. In a later genetic analysis, a missense DCLRE1C variant was associated with V-gene and J-gene trimming of TCR beta chains, and the association was replicated in an independent cohort. Broadly in line with IMGT annotations, most TCR beta V segments showed up in productive rearrangements about 87% or about 30% of the time in an earlier analysis of 587 of the donors. A further reported finding was that TCR beta sequences accurately predicted the HLA-A and HLA-B alleles for most subjects in the first cohort. Because HLA typing was unavailable for some donors at each locus, only the typed subset was used in association tests. A cluster of highly shared sequence variants was judged likely to be a technical artifact of the sequencing pipeline. A total of 150 to 200 TCR beta chains were listed by the study as associated with cytomegalovirus. A later analysis reported that several top co-occurrence clusters appeared linked to parvovirus B19, influenza, CMV and Epstein-Barr virus. Three of the identified cytomegalovirus-associated TCR beta chains were confirmed in vitro to be specific for cytomegalovirus antigens. According to a later analysis, most CMV-associated TCR beta chains appeared to be HLA-restricted, and the HLA associations seemed to be driven largely by CMV exposure. The authors suggested that the approach could potentially be extended to other disease states and immunological phenotypes. This cohort had only TCR beta chains sequenced, and the lack of alpha or paired-chain data limited which features could be detected. Because counts were too low, under 20 rarely observed V segments, including chromosome 9 orphons, were left out of the earlier analysis of over 550 of the donors. At a false discovery rate of 0.05, a later analysis linked 15,000 to 20,000 TCR beta sequences to specific HLA alleles. Immune exposure information for the cohort was limited to CMV serostatus. In both the original and validation cohorts, the classifier was reported to diagnose cytomegalovirus status with high specificity and sensitivity. According to a later analysis, TCR association rates differed among HLA loci, with DRB1 alleles showing the most associated TCRs and HLA-C alleles showing the fewest.

The cohort consisted of 670 or so healthy bone marrow donors. Cohort members were all nominally healthy when sampled, although unrecorded immune exposures were likely present. The donor was CMV seropositive and was included in the group of 270 or so seropositive cohort members. A peripheral blood sample was provided by each donor, and peripheral blood mononuclear cells were used for TCR beta sequencing. The Qiagen DNeasy Blood Extraction Kit was used to extract genomic DNA from the blood cell samples. Libraries were constructed by the immunoSEQ multiplex PCR assay. The multiplex PCR relied on a mix of 60 forward primers for TCR Vbeta segments and 13 reverse primers for TCR Jbeta segments. Amplification of the CDR3 region of rearranged TCR beta genes was performed with a multiplex PCR assay on genomic DNA. The amplified TCR beta libraries were sequenced on the Illumina HiSeq System as 87-base-pair reads. In the original analysis: A later analysis counted approximately 74 million unique TCR beta chains across the 666 repertoires, and roughly 11 million of these chains were shared by at least two donors. To remove PCR and sequencing errors, raw reads were error-corrected and collapsed into unique sequences using a nearest-neighbor algorithm that merged closely related sequences. Alignment of CDR3 sequences to IMGT reference sequences was used to assign V, D and J gene segments. For a sequence to be retained, at least a six-nucleotide match to both a V gene segment and a J gene segment was required. A rearrangement counted as productive if the CDR3 had no stop codons and remained in frame with V and J, and every other rearrangement counted as non-productive. CDR3 was defined according to IMGT convention as the region running from the second conserved V-encoded cysteine to the conserved J-encoded phenylalanine. Sequences without an unambiguous match to a single V gene segment were excluded from the earlier analysis of 587 of the donors. An earlier analysis of 550 to 650 of the donors classified V segments as functional when productive rearrangements were above 56.7% and as segregating when the standard deviation between donors was above 5%. To diagnose cytomegalovirus status from the catalog of TCR beta chain sequences, a statistical classification framework was built. In a later analysis, V and J genes were assigned by comparing TCR nucleotide sequences against IMGT/GENE-DB human TR gene sequences. In a later analysis, CDR3 sequences and most-parsimonious VDJ recombination scenarios were assigned using the TCRdist pipeline. In a later analysis, each TCR beta chain was defined by its CDR3 amino acid sequence together with its V-gene family, and reads lacking a unique V-gene family were excluded. As a way to deal with suspected cross-contamination and a sequencing artifact, a later analysis dropped 592 nucleotide sequences that were highly shared and had low generation probability. In a later analysis, a clonal expansion index for each public chain was calculated from normalized within-repertoire ranks of inferred template counts. Generation probabilities in a later analysis came from a VDJ recombination model fitted to out-of-frame rearrangements, and those results were checked against IGoR. In a later analysis, TCR-TCR, TCR-HLA and TCR-CMV co-occurrence was scored with hypergeometric tests, and a repertoire-size bias correction was applied to TCR pairs. In a later analysis, false discovery rates were estimated by permuting HLA or CMV assignments 20 times. A later analysis grouped co-occurring TCRs with DBSCAN, adding TCRdist sequence similarity when clustering within HLA-allele-positive subsets. Co-occurrence clustering excluded repertoires with fewer than 30,000 or more than 120,000 public chains, plus five with anomalous nucleotide sharing. As stored in TCRdb, this immuneACCESS dataset retains in-frame rearrangements with V and J assigned. A fraction of the clones does not appear; measured against another copy, unresolved V genes explain less than half of the discrepancy, and the remainder lacks a known reason. V and J calls and clone size are copied from that table; D and trimming were computed from the DNA. Recorded for this sample are under 300,000 clones; about nine tenths of them occurred a single time. The ten largest make up less than 4% of the sample.

The receptor was isolated from a man in his forties in good health and CMV-seropositive. Sample: PBMCs.

The DNA reads as follows: TGCGCCAGCAGCCAAGGCCGAGCGGGGATCTACGAGCAGTACTTC. Translated, it gives CASSQGRAGIYEQYF. The receptor chain draws on TRBV4-3 and TRBJ2-7, with 7 bases aligning to TRBD2. From the cysteine up to the phenylalanine, the CDR3 has a length of 15 residues. Solely the CDR3 DNA is kept, with 45 bases framed from the first base. The germline V gene specifies LGHNA as CDR1 and YSLEER as CDR2. Trimming leaves V shorter by 1 base and J shorter by 3 bases, with the junction holding 6 bases beyond the gene matches.